This TCR beta chain was identified during a study of blood T cell repertoires in COVID-19. Whole-study context: From T cells, B-cell-depleted T cells, or PBMCs came the material, which was cDNA or gDNA.

Per the original methods: Estimates of nucleated cell counts were drawn from the amplification of reference gene primers. Sequenced by immunoSEQ multiplex PCR; TCRdb stores in-frame clones only, minus some. V and J calls and clone size are those listed in that table; D and trimming were worked out from the DNA. Of tens of thousands of clones listed, roughly 85% were seen once; the top ten hold about an eighth. The clonotype was recovered from a human donor in a cohort sampled during active COVID-19. The source material was peripheral blood.

CDR3 in amino acids: CASSLAAGNTEAFF. The DNA of the CDR3 is TGCGCCAGCAGCTTGGCCGCGGGGAACACTGAAGCTTTCTTT. This chain uses TRBV5-1 with TRBJ1-1; no definite D call. Germline assignment: CDR1 SGHRS and CDR2 YFSETQ. The CDR3 spans 14 residues. The ends were cut back, 0 bases at V and 1 base at J, with 7 bases in the middle. The variable domain in full, completed from reference TRBV5-1 and TRBJ1-1, reads KAGVTQTPRYLIKTRGQQVTLSCSPISGHRSVSWYQQTPGQGLQFLFEYFSETQRNKGNFPGRFSGRQFSNSRSEMNVSTLELGDSALYLCASSLAAGNTEAFFGQGTRLTVV.